This entry is about one T cell receptor (beta chain). The target antigen is unknown. These data are taken from a study of cytotoxic CD8 clonotypes in ibrutinib-treated CLL. The overall study: In all, around 10 patients were relapsed/refractory, about 15 were treatment-naive and roughly 18 were IGHV unmutated. Outcomes included around 25 partial and 2 complete responses; after median roughly 66 months, 14 stayed remitted and around 12 progressed. Study-level findings and limits: An increase in clonality occurred at ibrutinib response, followed by a return toward baseline at progression. The study found baseline clonality above age-matched healthy donors, tracking circulating CD8+ T-cell counts.

Per the germline V gene, CDR1 is SGHNT and CDR2 is YYREEE (reference sequence). V shed 0 bases and J shed 6 bases, with 8 bases lying between them. The CDR3 is 13 amino acids. The repertoire was sequenced with immunoSEQ multiplex PCR; TCRdb's copy has only in-frame clones and lacks some. The repertoire includes 110,000 to 150,000 clones, approximately 80% of them detected once, and around 13% sits in the top ten. This clonotype was obtained from a human donor with chronic lymphocytic leukemia. The sample in question was PBMCs, obtained after 12 months of ibrutinib treatment. The genes are TRBV5-4 and TRBJ2-3; no reliable D call. In DNA, the CDR3 is TGTGCCAGCAGCTTGGAAAGGAAGGATACGCAGTATTTT. Residues: CASSLERKDTQYF.